One TCR beta chain is described in this entry. The time point: pre-reinfection, 55 to 20 weeks before reinfection detection. Sorted cells were sequenced directly ex vivo without any in vitro expansion. This entry comes from a study of memory CD8 T cells in hepatitis C reinfection. From germline, CDR1 is KGHSH and CDR2 LQKENI. The germline V and J ends were trimmed by 5 bases and 6 bases, with 10 bases remaining between them. The CDR3 extends over 13 amino acids. Measured with immunoSEQ multiplex PCR; TCRdb has only the in-frame clones, and not every one. The sample has about 50,000 clones, over 85% seen once.

This sequence was found in a young man with hepatitis C virus infection. V gene TRBV18 combines with J gene TRBJ2-2; the D gene is possibly TRBD2 (5 bases). Material: naive CD8+ T cells sorted from blood. The CDR3 DNA is TGTGCCAGCTCAGCGGACTCCGCCGGGGAGCTGTTTTTT. It yields the protein CASSADSAGELFF.